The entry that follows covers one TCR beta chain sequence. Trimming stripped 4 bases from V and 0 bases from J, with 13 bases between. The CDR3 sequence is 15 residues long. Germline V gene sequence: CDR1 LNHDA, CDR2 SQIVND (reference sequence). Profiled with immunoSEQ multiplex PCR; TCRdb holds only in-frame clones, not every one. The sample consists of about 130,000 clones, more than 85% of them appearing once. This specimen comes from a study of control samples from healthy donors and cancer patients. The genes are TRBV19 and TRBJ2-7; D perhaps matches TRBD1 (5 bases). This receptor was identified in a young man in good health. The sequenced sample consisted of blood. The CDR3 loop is CASSNGQQISYEQYF. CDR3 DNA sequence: TGTGCCAGTAGTAATGGACAACAGATCTCCTACGAGCAGTACTTC.